There are a few counts of the clone carrying this T cell receptor beta chain. The data were obtained in a study of blood T cell repertoires in COVID-19. As for the study in general: The United States, Italy and Spain provided the acute and convalescent COVID-19 samples. The cDNA or gDNA used as material had been derived from T cells, B-cell-depleted T cells, or PBMCs.

Original processing notes: For nucleated cells, counts were estimated from reference gene primer amplification. Libraries were prepared by immunoSEQ multiplex PCR; TCRdb keeps only in-frame clonotypes and omits some of them. V, J and clone size are those of that table, while D and trimming were read from the DNA. The data contain 180,000 or so clones, roughly 76% of them singletons. V lost 0 bases and J 2 bases, leaving 14 bases between the germline ends. Germline CDR1 LNHDA, CDR2 SQIVND (reference sequence). This CDR3 comprises 17 residues. V gene TRBV19 combines with J gene TRBJ2-4; D is possibly TRBD2 (6 bases). The TCR comes from a woman aged 50 to 60 with active or convalescent COVID-19. Sample: peripheral blood. CDR3: CASSIDRGTGSKNIQYF. In DNA, the CDR3 is TGTGCCAGTAGTATAGATCGGGGGACGGGCTCCAAAAACATTCAGTACTTC.